This TCR beta chain was captured by sequencing in a study of control samples from healthy donors and cancer patients (dated by TCRdb to about 2020). On this clone itself: It lacks a known antigen. No base quality information exists; no much larger clone differs at one position.

Receptor libraries were prepared by the immunoSEQ multiplex PCR assay. Held by TCRdb, this immuneACCESS table contains in-frame sequences only and omits some clones. Under half of the omission traces to an unresolved V gene where checked; the cause of the rest is unknown. In this sample the table shows 160,000 or so clones, 93% of which occur a single time. 2% to 2.5% of the sample goes to the ten largest clones. Sequences were obtained from blood. This receptor was obtained from a man aged 50 to 59 in good health.

The base sequence is TGTGCCAGCAGCTTATACGAAAACACCATATATTTT. Its protein is CASSLYENTIYF. The chain is made from TRBV13 and TRBJ1-3; there is no confident call for the D gene. V and J are truncated by 2 bases and 6 bases respectively, leaving an intervening sequence of 5 bases. From a lookup of the germline V gene (reference sequence), CDR1 and CDR2 are PRHDT and FYEKMQ. The CDR3 sequence holds 12 residues, the cysteine and phenylalanine included. Only the CDR3 DNA is retained, 36 bases long and in frame from the first base.